This TCR beta chain was retrieved from a study of shared clonotypes between healthy human individuals. This clone was counted once. Assay used: immunoSEQ multiplex PCR; TCRdb lists only in-frame clones, some missing. The table records about 820,000 clones, around 93% of them present only once. Only CD45RO-negative cells positively selected for CCR7 counted as naive CD8 cells, so terminally differentiated effector memory CD45RA+ cells were excluded. This sequence originates from a man younger than 40 in good health. Material: naive CD8+ T cells sorted from blood.

CDR3 DNA sequence: TGTGCCAGCAGCTCGGGACTAGCGGAGGGGGAGCAGTTCTTC. Translated, it gives CASSSGLAEGEQFF. This chain joins TRBV9 and TRBJ2-1; 11 nucleotides line up with TRBD2. The CDR3 is 14 residues long. Per the germline V gene, CDR1 is SGDLS and CDR2 is YYNGEE. The J segment lost 10 bases and the V segment lost 4 bases, leaving 7 bases of the junction unmatched.